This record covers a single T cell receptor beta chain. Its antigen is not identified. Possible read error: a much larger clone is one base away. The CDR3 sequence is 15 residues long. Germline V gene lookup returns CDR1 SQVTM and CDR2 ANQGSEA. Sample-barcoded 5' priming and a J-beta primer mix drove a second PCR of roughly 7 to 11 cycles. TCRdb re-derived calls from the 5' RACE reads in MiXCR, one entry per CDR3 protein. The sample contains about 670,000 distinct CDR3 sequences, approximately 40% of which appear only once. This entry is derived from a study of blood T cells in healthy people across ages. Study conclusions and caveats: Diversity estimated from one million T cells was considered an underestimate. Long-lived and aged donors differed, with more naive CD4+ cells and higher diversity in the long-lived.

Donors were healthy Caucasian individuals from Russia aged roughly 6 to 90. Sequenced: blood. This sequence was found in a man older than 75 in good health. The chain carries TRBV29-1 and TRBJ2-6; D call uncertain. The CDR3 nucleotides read TGCGGCGTTGACTCGTTACCCTCTGGGGCCAACGTCCTGACTTTC. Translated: CGVDSLPSGANVLTF.